A single sample is the source of the 20 T cell receptor beta chains below, sequenced in a study of T cell responses to AZD1222 COVID-19 vaccine. Only in-frame clones appear in the TCRdb table, and some are missing; sequencing was by immunoSEQ multiplex PCR. The table has about 120,000 clones, more than 85% seen once. Sequenced here: peripheral blood, sampled on day 0 of AZD1222 vaccination. These receptors originate from an adult in good health.

The V gene is TRBV6-5, the J gene TRBJ2-3; D is unresolved. Per germline, CDR1 MNHEY and CDR2 SVGAGI. The V gene lost 6 bases and the J gene lost 0 bases, with 10 bases spanning the gap. CDR3 length equals 14 residues. DNA of the CDR3: TGTGCCAGCAGATGGTTCGCCAGCACAGATACGCAGTATTTT. Amino acids: CASRWFASTDTQYF.

The rearrangement joins TRBV19 to TRBJ2-3, with D perhaps given as TRBD1 or TRBD2 (5 bases each). The germline gives CDR1 LNHDA, CDR2 SQIVND (reference sequence). The CDR3 consists of 15 residues. Trimming left V 1 base short and J 5 bases short, with 13 bases between. The DNA of the CDR3 is TGTGCCAGTAGTATAGTACCAGGGAGCGAAGATACGCAGTATTTT. It translates to CASSIVPGSEDTQYF.

The rearrangement uses TRBV4-1 and TRBJ2-3, with a tentative D call TRBD2 (6 bases). V dropped 3 bases and J dropped 2 bases, with 15 bases sitting between them. This CDR3 spans 16 amino acids. CDR1 and CDR2 from the germline V gene are MGHRA and YSYEKL. The CDR3, as DNA: TGCGCCAGCAGCCACCTAGGTAGCGGAGCCACAGATACGCAGTATTTT. Protein: CASSHLGSGATDTQYF.

V and J are TRBV7-9 and TRBJ1-2; D is possibly TRBD1 (6 bases). The V gene lost 5 bases and the J gene lost 5 bases, with 12 bases spanning the gap. This CDR3 is 13 amino acids long. The germline CDR1 and CDR2 sequences are SEHNR and FQNEAQ (reference sequence). The CDR3 reads CASSQTGAYGYTF. CDR3 nucleotide sequence: TGTGCCAGCAGCCAGACAGGAGCTTATGGCTACACCTTC. Full variable domain (remainder filled in from reference TRBV7-9 and TRBJ1-2): DTGVSQNPRHKITKRGQNVTFRCDPISEHNRLYWYRQTLGQGPEFLTYFQNEAQLEKSRLLSDRFSAERPKGSFSTLEIQRTEQGDSAMYLCASSQTGAYGYTFGSGTRLTVV.

The chain carries TRBV5-4 and TRBJ2-1; no firm D call. CDR3 size: 12 residues. Looked up from germline, CDR1 is SGHNT and CDR2 is YYREEE (reference sequence). The ends were cut back, 0 bases at V and 5 bases at J, with 3 bases in the middle. CDR3 sequence (DNA): TGTGCCAGCAGCTTGGGAAACAATGAGCAGTTCTTC. Residues: CASSLGNNEQFF.

The gene calls are TRBV7-6 and TRBJ2-1; 13 nucleotides line up with TRBD2. Germline CDR1 is SGHVS and CDR2 is FNYEAQ. The length of the CDR3 is 16 residues. Losses at the gene ends were 5 bases for V and 2 bases for J; bases not matched to a gene: 3. The CDR3: CASSPGLAGAYNEQFF. CDR3 nucleotides: TGTGCCAGCAGCCCTGGACTAGCGGGAGCCTACAATGAGCAGTTCTTC.

The rearrangement joins TRBV5-4 to TRBJ2-3, with 7 bases matching TRBD2. The CDR3 is 17 residues long. Germline CDR1 is SGHNT and CDR2 is YYREEE (reference sequence). After removal of 0 bases from V and 0 bases from J, the junction contained 7 bases not matched to a gene. The CDR3 is CASSLDGLGLSTDTQYF. CDR3 DNA sequence: TGTGCCAGCAGCTTGGATGGACTAGGGTTGAGCACAGATACGCAGTATTTT.

The chain is built from TRBV19 and TRBJ1-3; no clear D. V lost 2 bases and J lost 4, with 9 bases in between. This CDR3 is built from 14 residues. Germline V gene lookup returns CDR1 LNHDA and CDR2 SQIVND (reference sequence). Written as DNA, the CDR3 is TGTGCCAGTAGTATATTGCTCGCAGGAAACACCATATATTTT. This sequence encodes CASSILLAGNTIYF.

The rearrangement uses TRBV6-1 and TRBJ1-1, with no clear D. Trimming removed 4 bases from V and 0 bases from J, with 21 bases in between. CDR1 and CDR2 (germline): MNHNS, SASEGT. The CDR3 has 18 residues. CDR3: CASSGPSWGRGLNTEAFF. Here the CDR3 DNA reads TGTGCCAGCAGTGGCCCCAGTTGGGGAAGAGGCTTGAACACTGAAGCTTTCTTT.

The chain carries TRBV27 and TRBJ1-1; weak D call: TRBD1 (5 bases). This CDR3 has 14 residues. The V end lost 2 bases, the J end lost 1 base, and 8 bases lay between the germline ends. Germline loops: CDR1 MNHEY, CDR2 SMNVEV (reference sequence). CDR3 sequence: CASSLPGTNTEAFF. CDR3 bases: TGTGCCAGCAGTTTACCAGGGACGAACACTGAAGCTTTCTTT.

V is TRBV19 and J is TRBJ1-2; D is unresolved. The CDR3 has 13 amino acids. CDR1 is LNHDA and CDR2 is SQIVND in the germline V gene (reference sequence). V gave up 5 bases and J gave up 8 bases, with 15 bases separating them. Here the CDR3 DNA reads TGTGCCAGTAGTCGGACTTTCGCGGAGGGCTACACCTTC. It translates to CASSRTFAEGYTF.

The count of this clone is one. The rearrangement links TRBV28 to TRBJ1-5, with D unclear. Trimming removed 5 bases from V and 2 bases from J, with 13 bases in between. Per the germline V gene, CDR1 is MDHEN and CDR2 is SYDVKM. The CDR3 loop spans 15 amino acids. In nucleotides, the CDR3 is TGTGCCAGCAGTCGACTCAGCGAAGGCAATCAGCCCCAGCATTTT. Protein: CASSRLSEGNQPQHF.

V and J are TRBV11-2 and TRBJ2-5, with D possibly being TRBD2 (5 bases). Germline V gene sequence: CDR1 SGHAT, CDR2 FQNNGV. The CDR3 extends over 12 amino acids. V lost 5 bases and J 4 bases, leaving 8 bases between the germline ends. The CDR3 coding sequence is TGTGCCAGCAGCAGCGGTGGAGAGACCCAGTACTTC. It is translated as CASSSGGETQYF.

The gene calls are TRBV28 and TRBJ2-7; 7 bases line up with TRBD2. Germline assignment: CDR1 MDHEN and CDR2 SYDVKM. CDR3 size: 15 residues. J lost 5 bases, V lost 3 bases, and 10 bases had no gene match. Here the CDR3 reads CASSFQGGSNHEQYF. In DNA, the CDR3 is TGTGCCAGCAGTTTCCAGGGCGGGAGTAATCACGAGCAGTACTTC.

The V and J genes are TRBV23-1 and TRBJ1-2; the match to TRBD1 covers 8 bases. TRBV23-1 is recorded as an ORF, its role being uncertain. The V segment lost 0 bases and the J segment 2 bases; nucleotides outside the gene matches: 8. The CDR3 loop spans 17 amino acids. For the CDR3, the DNA is TGCGCCAGCAGTCAATCACCTTCGGACAGGGAAAACTATGGCTACACCTTC. This translates into CASSQSPSDRENYGYTF.

The V call is TRBV28, the J call TRBJ1-5; no clear D gene. The germline V and J ends were trimmed by 6 bases and 1 base, with 13 bases remaining between them. The CDR3 has 15 amino acids. Germline CDR1 MDHEN, CDR2 SYDVKM. CDR3 residues: CASRGRERSNQPQHF. As DNA, the CDR3 is TGTGCCAGCAGAGGGCGAGAACGGAGCAATCAGCCCCAGCATTTT.

This chain uses TRBV6-5 with TRBJ2-7, with unresolved D. Germline V lookup: CDR1 MNHEY, CDR2 SVGAGI. V lost 6 bases and J 2 bases, leaving 11 bases between the germline ends. The CDR3 contains 13 residues. The CDR3 here is CASRKTDTYEQYF. CDR3 coding DNA: TGTGCCAGCAGAAAGACCGATACCTACGAGCAGTACTTC.

This sequence joins TRBV7-6 and TRBJ2-3, with D perhaps matching TRBD1 (6 bases). This CDR3 comprises 15 residues. CDR1 is SGHVS and CDR2 is FNYEAQ in the germline V gene. Deletions cut 3 bases from V and 0 bases from J, with 10 bases between. The CDR3, as DNA: TGTGCCAGCAGCTTGTGGGACATTAGCACAGATACGCAGTATTTT. Translation: CASSLWDISTDTQYF.

Points on this clone: The same CDR3 arises from other DNA sequences in this sample as well. The rearrangement joins TRBV2 to TRBJ1-4; 8 bases are shared with TRBD1. The CDR3 sequence is 14 residues long. The J segment lost 8 bases and the V segment lost 5 bases, leaving 7 bases of the junction unmatched. CDR1 and CDR2 (germline): SNHLY, FYNNEI. For the CDR3, the DNA is TGTGCCAGCAGTCCAGGGGGCGCGGGGGAAAAACTGTTTTTT. Protein: CASSPGGAGEKLFF.

The chain is built from TRBV28 and TRBJ1-3, with 7 bases fitting TRBD1. The germline V gene encodes CDR1 MDHEN and CDR2 SYDVKM. The V and J ends lost 6 bases and 0 bases, in that order; junction bases with no gene match: 5. The CDR3 spans 15 residues. CDR3 bases: TGTGCCAGCAGGACAGGGTCGAACTCTGGAAACACCATATATTTT. This translates into CASRTGSNSGNTIYF.